A selection of T cell receptor beta chains follows, all from one sample in a study of cytomegalovirus exposure and HLA in healthy donors. The repertoire was sequenced with immunoSEQ multiplex PCR; TCRdb's copy has only in-frame clones and lacks some. The table has approximately 130,000 clones, almost 85% seen once; the top ten hold 2.5% to 3.5%. Sequencing was carried out using PBMCs. These receptors all stem from a boy younger than 10 in good health and CMV-seronegative. Both conserved end residues are part of each CDR3. A D gene is named only where the DNA matches it firmly.

TRBJ2-1	TRBV6-4	TRBD2	CASSASGEYNEQFF	TGTGCCAGCAGTGCGAGCGGGGAGTACAATGAGCAGTTCTTC
TRBJ2-7	TRBV6-5	TRBD1	CASSRYRGWAYEQYF	TGTGCCAGCAGTAGATACAGGGGGTGGGCCTACGAGCAGTACTTC
TRBJ1-1	TRBV2	TRBD1	CASRDGQGGTEAFF	TGTGCCAGCAGGGACGGACAGGGGGGCACTGAAGCTTTCTTT
TRBJ1-1	TRBV5-8	TRBD1	CASSKQGFVGEAFF	TGTGCCAGCAGCAAACAGGGGTTTGTTGGTGAAGCTTTCTTT
TRBJ2-1	TRBV9	TRBD1	CASSVDRVPYNEQFF	TGTGCCAGCAGCGTCGACAGGGTCCCCTACAATGAGCAGTTCTTC
TRBJ2-3	TRBV25-1	-	CASSEWRSSADTQYF	TGTGCCAGCAGTGAATGGCGTAGCTCGGCAGATACGCAGTATTTT
TRBJ1-2	TRBV6-5	-	CASSYSSLQGNGYTF	TGTGCCAGCAGTTACTCATCCCTTCAGGGTAATGGCTACACCTTC
TRBJ2-7	TRBV19	-	CASSAGKTYEQYF	TGTGCCAGTAGTGCAGGGAAAACCTACGAGCAGTACTTC
TRBJ2-3	TRBV6-4	TRBD2	CASSRLAGGTDTQYF	TGTGCCAGCAGTCGACTAGCGGGGGGCACAGATACGCAGTATTTT
TRBJ1-2	TRBV6-6	TRBD1	CASSYWDRPNYGYTF	TGTGCCAGCAGTTACTGGGACAGGCCTAACTATGGCTACACCTTC
TRBJ2-5	TRBV6-5	-	CASSSPPGVETQYF	TGTGCCAGCAGTTCCCCCCCAGGGGTGGAGACCCAGTACTTC
TRBJ2-1	TRBV19	-	CASSIGQEQFF	TGTGCCAGTAGTATAGGACAGGAGCAGTTCTTC
TRBJ2-3	TRBV9	TRBD2	CASSGLAGESTDTQYF	TGTGCCAGCAGCGGACTAGCGGGGGAGAGCACAGATACGCAGTATTTT
TRBJ2-7	TRBV7-9	TRBD2	CASSSGLAGPYEQYF	TGTGCCAGCAGCTCCGGACTAGCGGGGCCCTACGAGCAGTACTTC
TRBJ1-1	TRBV11-3	TRBD1	CASSLTGLNTEAFF	TGTGCCAGCAGCTTGACAGGGCTGAACACTGAAGCTTTCTTT
TRBJ1-1	TRBV6-5	TRBD1	CASSYSPGGRTEAFF	TGTGCCAGCAGTTACTCACCAGGGGGCCGCACTGAAGCTTTCTTT